This T cell receptor beta chain is from a study of cytomegalovirus exposure and HLA in healthy donors. The overall study: Genotyping of hundreds of donors showed that 80% to 85% belonged to the Caucasian-associated ancestry cluster. Points from the study as a whole: The authors reported that TCR beta sequences could predict HLA-A and HLA-B alleles. These predictions were accurate for most subjects in the first cohort. Exclusion applied to some V segments, including TRBV6-2 and TRBV6-3, as they were indistinguishable.

Vbeta (60) and Jbeta (13) primers were used in the PCR. The method was immunoSEQ multiplex PCR; TCRdb's version includes in-frame clones alone and lacks a portion of them. The sample has some 120,000 clones; 70% to 80% are singletons. V was pared by 4 bases and J by 6 bases, with 3 bases of the junction left unmatched. Germline V gene sequence: CDR1 SGHTS, CDR2 YDEGEE. The CDR3 is 13 residues long. As for this clone: Its antigen remains unknown.

The source is a man aged 25 to 40 in good health and CMV-seropositive. The gene calls are TRBV5-8 and TRBJ1-5; 8 bases are shared with TRBD1. The sample taken for sequencing was PBMCs. CDR3 nucleotide sequence: TGTGCCAGCAGCCCGGACAGGGCTCAGCCCCAGCATTTT. Translating gives CASSPDRAQPQHF.